This record looks at one T cell receptor (beta chain) sequence and its context. Its binding antigen is unknown. No base quality information exists; no much larger clone differs at one position. The sample originates from a study of blood T cell repertoires in COVID-19 (dated by TCRdb to about 2020). General notes on the study: Samples covering the acute and convalescent phases of COVID-19 were provided by collaborators in the United States, Italy and Spain. The prospective study material was composed of cDNA or gDNA derived from T cells, B-cell-depleted T cells, or PBMCs. The dataset comprised deeply sampled blood TCRbeta repertoires from subjects exposed to, actively infected with, or recovered from COVID-19. The repertoires were made available in a free public database intended to serve as a resource for research on the immune response to SARS-CoV-2. Samples were obtained from the ongoing ImmuneRACE study (first 160 participants) and from approximately 1,200 subjects provided by 6 global collaborators. Sample metadata almost always included a de-identified subject ID, COVID-19 status, age in years and sex. Where available, HLA class I and class II types were taken from metadata supplied by the sample provider and were not determined by assay-based typing.

TCRbeta CDR3 regions were amplified from genomic DNA using the immunoSEQ Assay, a bias-controlled multiplex PCR. Concerning the study's data processing: The number of nucleated cells in each sample was estimated by amplification of reference gene primers within the assay. Sequence reads were collapsed and filtered to measure the absolute abundance of every unique TCRbeta CDR3 rearrangement. Productive Simpson clonality was computed per sample as the square root of Simpson's diversity index over productive rearrangements. The table was pulled from immuneACCESS by TCRdb, which kept in-frame rearrangements only. Such tables lose some clones; where checked, under half of the loss comes from unresolved V genes, and the rest has no known cause. V, J and clone size derive from that table, while D and trimming were established from the DNA sequence. In all, the sample holds 250,000 to 300,000 clones, and approximately 90% of those were seen once. Clones ranked in the top ten supply 0.95% to 1% of the sample.

Samples from volunteer blood donors who had recovered from COVID-19 were contributed by a second Seattle source. Each collaborating institution followed its own protocols to collect whole blood in K2EDTA tubes. For TCRbeta analysis, collaborator samples were shipped as frozen whole blood, as isolated PBMCs, or as DNA extracted from either sample type. Broader findings and caveats from the paper: The amount of clinical and demographic metadata varied by source and participant and was provided uncurated.

What was sequenced was peripheral blood. The source of this sequence is a woman in her thirties or forties who had recovered from COVID-19.

CDR3 loop: CASSETGVSEAFF. The DNA sequence is TGCGCCAGCAGTGAGACAGGCGTCTCTGAAGCTTTCTTT. The chain joins TRBV10-2 to TRBJ1-1; TRBD1 might be the D gene, on 5 matching bases. V drops 2 bases and J drops 6 bases, leaving 10 bases in between. CDR1 and CDR2 were assigned from the germline V gene as WSHSY and SAAADI. The CDR3 measures 13 amino acids from cysteine to phenylalanine. The only DNA kept is the CDR3, 39 bases in frame from the first base.